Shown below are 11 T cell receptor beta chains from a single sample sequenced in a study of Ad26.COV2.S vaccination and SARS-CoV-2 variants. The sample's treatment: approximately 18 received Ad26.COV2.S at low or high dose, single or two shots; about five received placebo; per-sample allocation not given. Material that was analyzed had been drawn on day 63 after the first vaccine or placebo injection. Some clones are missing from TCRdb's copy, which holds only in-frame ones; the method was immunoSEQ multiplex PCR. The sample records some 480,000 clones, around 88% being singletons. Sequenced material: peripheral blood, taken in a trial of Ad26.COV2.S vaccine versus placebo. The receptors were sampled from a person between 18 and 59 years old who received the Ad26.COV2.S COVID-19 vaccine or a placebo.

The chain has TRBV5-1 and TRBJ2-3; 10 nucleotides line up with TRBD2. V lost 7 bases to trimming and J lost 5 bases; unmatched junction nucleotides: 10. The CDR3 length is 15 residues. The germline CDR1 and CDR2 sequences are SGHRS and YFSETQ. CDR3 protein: CASGLGLARGDTQYF. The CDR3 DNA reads TGCGCCAGCGGCCTGGGACTAGCGAGGGGAGATACGCAGTATTTT. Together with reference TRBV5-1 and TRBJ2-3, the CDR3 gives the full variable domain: KAGVTQTPRYLIKTRGQQVTLSCSPISGHRSVSWYQQTPGQGLQFLFEYFSETQRNKGNFPGRFSGRQFSNSRSEMNVSTLELGDSALYLCASGLGLARGDTQYFGPGTRLTVL.

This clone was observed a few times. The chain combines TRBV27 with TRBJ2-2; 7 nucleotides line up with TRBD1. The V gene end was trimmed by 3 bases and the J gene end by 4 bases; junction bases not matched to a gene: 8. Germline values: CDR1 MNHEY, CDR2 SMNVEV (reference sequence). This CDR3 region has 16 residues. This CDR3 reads CASSFSGRGTTGELFF. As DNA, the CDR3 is TGTGCCAGCAGTTTTAGTGGCAGGGGGACCACCGGGGAGCTGTTTTTT.

The CDR3 nucleotides read TGTGCCAGCAGCGCTTCAGGGACTGATGAAAAACTGTTTTTT. Translated, it gives CASSASGTDEKLFF. The chain has TRBV9 and TRBJ1-4, with TRBD1 as a possible D gene (5 bases). The CDR3 runs to 14 residues. Deletions cut 3 bases from V and 6 bases from J, with 12 bases between. CDR1 is SGDLS, CDR2 YYNGEE, per germline.

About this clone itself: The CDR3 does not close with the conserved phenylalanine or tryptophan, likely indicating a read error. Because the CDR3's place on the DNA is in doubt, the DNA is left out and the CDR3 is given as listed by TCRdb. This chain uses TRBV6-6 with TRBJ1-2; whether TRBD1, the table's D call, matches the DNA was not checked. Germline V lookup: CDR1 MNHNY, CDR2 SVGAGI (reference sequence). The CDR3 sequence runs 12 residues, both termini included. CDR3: CASSSTKTEFYS.

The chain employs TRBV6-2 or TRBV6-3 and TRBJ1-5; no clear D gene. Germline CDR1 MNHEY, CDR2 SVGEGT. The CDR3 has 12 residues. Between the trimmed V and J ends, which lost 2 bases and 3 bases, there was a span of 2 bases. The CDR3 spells CASSYNNQPQHF. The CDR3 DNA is TGTGCCAGCAGTTACAACAATCAGCCCCAGCATTTT.

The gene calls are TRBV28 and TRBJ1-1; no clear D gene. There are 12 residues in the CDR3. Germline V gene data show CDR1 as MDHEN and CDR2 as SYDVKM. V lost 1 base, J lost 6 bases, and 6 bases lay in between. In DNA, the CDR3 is TGTGCCAGCAGTTTATTGGGCTCTGAAGCTTTCTTT. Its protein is CASSLLGSEAFF. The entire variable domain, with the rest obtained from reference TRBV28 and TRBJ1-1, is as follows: DVKVTQSSRYLVKRTGEKVFLECVQDMDHENMFWYRQDPGLGLRLIYFSYDVKMKEKGDIPEGYSVSREKKERFSLILESASTNQTSMYLCASSLLGSEAFFGQGTRLTVV.

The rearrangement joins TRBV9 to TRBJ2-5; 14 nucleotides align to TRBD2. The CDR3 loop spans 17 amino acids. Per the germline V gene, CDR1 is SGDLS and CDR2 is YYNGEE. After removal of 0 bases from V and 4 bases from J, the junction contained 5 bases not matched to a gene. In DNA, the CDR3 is TGTGCCAGCAGCGTAGCCCCGGGACTAGCGGGAGTAGAGACCCAGTACTTC. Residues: CASSVAPGLAGVETQYF.

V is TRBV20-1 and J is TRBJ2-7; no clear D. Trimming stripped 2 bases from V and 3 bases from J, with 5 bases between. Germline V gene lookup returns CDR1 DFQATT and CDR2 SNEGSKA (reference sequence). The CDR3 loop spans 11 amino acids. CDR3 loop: CSARSNYEQYF. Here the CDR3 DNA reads TGCAGTGCTAGATCCAACTACGAGCAGTACTTC.

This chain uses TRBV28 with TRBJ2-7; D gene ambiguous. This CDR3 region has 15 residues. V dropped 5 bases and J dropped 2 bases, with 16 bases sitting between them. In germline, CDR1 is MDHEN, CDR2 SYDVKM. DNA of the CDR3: TGTGCCAGCAGTGGTATGACACCCCGGCCCTACGAGCAGTACTTC. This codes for CASSGMTPRPYEQYF.

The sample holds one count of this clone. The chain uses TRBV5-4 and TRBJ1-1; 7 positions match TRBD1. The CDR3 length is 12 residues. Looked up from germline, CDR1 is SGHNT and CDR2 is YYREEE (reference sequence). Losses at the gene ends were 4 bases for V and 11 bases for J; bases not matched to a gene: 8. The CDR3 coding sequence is TGTGCCAGCAGCCTCAGGGGGAACCCGGCTTTCTTT. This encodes CASSLRGNPAFF.

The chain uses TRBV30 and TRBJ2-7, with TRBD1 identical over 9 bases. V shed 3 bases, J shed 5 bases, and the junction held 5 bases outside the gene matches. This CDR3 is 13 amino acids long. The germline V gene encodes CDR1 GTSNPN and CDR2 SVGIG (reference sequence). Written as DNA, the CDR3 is TGTGCCTGGAGCGGACAGGGGAGCCACGAGCAGTACTTC. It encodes CAWSGQGSHEQYF.